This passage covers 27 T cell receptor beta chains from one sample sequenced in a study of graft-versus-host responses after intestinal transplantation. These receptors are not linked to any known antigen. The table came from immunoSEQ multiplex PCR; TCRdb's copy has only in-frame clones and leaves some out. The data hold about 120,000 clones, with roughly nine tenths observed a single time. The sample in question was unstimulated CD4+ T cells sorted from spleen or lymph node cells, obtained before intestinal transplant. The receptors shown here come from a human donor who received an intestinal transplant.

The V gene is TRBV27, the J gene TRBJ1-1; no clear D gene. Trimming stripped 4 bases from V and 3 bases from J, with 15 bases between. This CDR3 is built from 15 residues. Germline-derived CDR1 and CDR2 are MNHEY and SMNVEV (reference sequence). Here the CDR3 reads CASSSPTGRDTEAFF. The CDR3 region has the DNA TGTGCCAGCAGTTCGCCGACTGGGAGGGACACTGAAGCTTTCTTT.

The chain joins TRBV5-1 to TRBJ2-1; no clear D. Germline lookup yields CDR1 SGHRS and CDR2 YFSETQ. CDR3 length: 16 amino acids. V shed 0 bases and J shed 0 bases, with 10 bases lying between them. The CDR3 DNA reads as TGCGCCAGCAGCTTGGTCTTTAGTAGCTCCTACAATGAGCAGTTCTTC. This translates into CASSLVFSSSYNEQFF.

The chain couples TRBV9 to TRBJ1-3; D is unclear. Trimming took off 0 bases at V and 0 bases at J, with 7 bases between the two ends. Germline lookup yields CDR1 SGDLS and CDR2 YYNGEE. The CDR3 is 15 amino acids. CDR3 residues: CASSVAPDSGNTIYF. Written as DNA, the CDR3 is TGTGCCAGCAGCGTAGCCCCAGACTCTGGAAACACCATATATTTT.

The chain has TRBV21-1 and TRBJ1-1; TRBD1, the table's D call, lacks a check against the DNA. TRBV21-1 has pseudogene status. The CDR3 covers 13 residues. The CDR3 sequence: CASSKGWHTEAFF. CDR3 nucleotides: TGTGCCAGCAGCAAAGGATGGCACACTGAAGCTTTCTTT.

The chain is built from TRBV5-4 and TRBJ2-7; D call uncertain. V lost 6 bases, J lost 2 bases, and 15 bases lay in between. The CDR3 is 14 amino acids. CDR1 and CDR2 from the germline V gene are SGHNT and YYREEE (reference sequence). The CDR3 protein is CASTKTESPYEQYF. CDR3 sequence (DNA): TGTGCCAGCACCAAGACGGAGAGCCCCTACGAGCAGTACTTC.

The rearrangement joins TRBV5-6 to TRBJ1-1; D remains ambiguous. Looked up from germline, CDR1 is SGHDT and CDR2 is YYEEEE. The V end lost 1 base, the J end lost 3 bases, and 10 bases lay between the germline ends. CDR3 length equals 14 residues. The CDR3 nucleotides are TGTGCCAGCAGCTTGAGCCGGAGGGACACTGAAGCTTTCTTT. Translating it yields CASSLSRRDTEAFF.

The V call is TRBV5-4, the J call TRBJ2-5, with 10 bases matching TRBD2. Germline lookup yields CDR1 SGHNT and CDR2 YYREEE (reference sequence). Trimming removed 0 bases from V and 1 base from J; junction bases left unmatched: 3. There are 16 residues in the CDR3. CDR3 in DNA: TGTGCCAGCAGCTTGGCCTTAGCGGGGGGCCAAGAGACCCAGTACTTC. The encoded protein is CASSLALAGGQETQYF.

CDR3 amino acids: CASSSPSQEGNYGYTF. The CDR3 DNA is TGTGCCAGCAGTTCACCGAGCCAGGAGGGTAACTATGGCTACACCTTC. The chain employs TRBV28 and TRBJ1-2, with D unclear. V lost 4 bases and J 1 base, leaving 16 bases between the germline ends. Germline V gives CDR1 MDHEN, CDR2 SYDVKM. The CDR3 has 16 residues.

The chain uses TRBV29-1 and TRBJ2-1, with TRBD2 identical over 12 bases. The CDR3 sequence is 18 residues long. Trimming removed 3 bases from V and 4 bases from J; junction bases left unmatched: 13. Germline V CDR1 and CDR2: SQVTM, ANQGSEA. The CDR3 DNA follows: TGCAGCGTTGACCGTAGGGGACTAGCGGGTAGTGGGTACAATGAGCAGTTCTTC. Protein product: CSVDRRGLAGSGYNEQFF.

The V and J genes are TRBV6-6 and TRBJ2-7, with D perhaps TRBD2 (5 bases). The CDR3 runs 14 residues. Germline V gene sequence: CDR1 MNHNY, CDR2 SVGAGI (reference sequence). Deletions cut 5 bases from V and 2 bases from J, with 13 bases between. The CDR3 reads CASSPRTSPYEQYF. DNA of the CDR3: TGTGCCAGCAGTCCGCGGACTTCTCCCTACGAGCAGTACTTC.

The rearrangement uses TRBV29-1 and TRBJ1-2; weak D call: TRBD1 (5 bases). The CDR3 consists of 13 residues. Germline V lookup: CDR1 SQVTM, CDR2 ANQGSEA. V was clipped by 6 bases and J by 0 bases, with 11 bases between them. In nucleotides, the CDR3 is TGCAGCGTCCGCGGGACGGCTAACTATGGCTACACCTTC. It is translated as CSVRGTANYGYTF.

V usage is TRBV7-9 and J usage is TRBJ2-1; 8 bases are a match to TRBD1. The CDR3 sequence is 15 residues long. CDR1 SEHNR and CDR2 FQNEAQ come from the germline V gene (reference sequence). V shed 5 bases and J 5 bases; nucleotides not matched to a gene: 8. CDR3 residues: CASSTRDRTNNEQFF. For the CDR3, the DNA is TGTGCCAGCAGCACCCGGGACAGGACCAACAATGAGCAGTTCTTC.

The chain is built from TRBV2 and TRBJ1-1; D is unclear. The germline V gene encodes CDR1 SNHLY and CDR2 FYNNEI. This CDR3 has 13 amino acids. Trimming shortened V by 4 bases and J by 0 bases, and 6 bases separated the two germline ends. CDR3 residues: CASSVRLNTEAFF. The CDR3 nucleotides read TGTGCCAGCAGTGTCCGTTTGAACACTGAAGCTTTCTTT.

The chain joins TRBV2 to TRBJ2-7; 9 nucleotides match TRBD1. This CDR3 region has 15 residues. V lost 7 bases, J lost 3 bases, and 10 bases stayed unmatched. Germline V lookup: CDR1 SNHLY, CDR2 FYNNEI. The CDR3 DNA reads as TGTGCCAGCAATACACCGGGACAGGGTTACTACGAGCAGTACTTC. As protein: CASNTPGQGYYEQYF.

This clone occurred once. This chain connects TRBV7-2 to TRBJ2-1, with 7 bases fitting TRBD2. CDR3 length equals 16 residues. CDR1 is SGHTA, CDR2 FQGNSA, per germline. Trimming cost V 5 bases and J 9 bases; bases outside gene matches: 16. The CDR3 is CASSQTGTIALSEQFF. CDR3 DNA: TGTGCCAGCAGCCAAACCGGGACTATTGCTCTTAGTGAGCAGTTCTTC.

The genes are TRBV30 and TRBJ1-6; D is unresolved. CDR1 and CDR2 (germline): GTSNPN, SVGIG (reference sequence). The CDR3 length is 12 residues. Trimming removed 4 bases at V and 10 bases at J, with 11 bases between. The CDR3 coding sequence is TGTGCCTGGAAGCTGGTCCCATCACCCCTCCACTTT. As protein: CAWKLVPSPLHF. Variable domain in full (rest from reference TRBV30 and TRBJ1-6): SQTIHQWPATLVQPVGSPLSLECTVEGTSNPNLYWYRQAAGRGLQLLFYSVGIGQISSEVPQNLSASRPQDRQFILSSKKLLLSDSGFYLCAWKLVPSPLHFGNGTRLTVT.

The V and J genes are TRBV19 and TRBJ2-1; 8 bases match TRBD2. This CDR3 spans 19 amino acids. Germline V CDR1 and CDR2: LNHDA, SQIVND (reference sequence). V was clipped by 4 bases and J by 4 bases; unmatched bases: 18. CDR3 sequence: CASSTGPRTSRRDYNEQFF. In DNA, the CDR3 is TGTGCCAGTAGTACCGGTCCCCGGACTAGCAGGAGGGATTACAATGAGCAGTTCTTC.

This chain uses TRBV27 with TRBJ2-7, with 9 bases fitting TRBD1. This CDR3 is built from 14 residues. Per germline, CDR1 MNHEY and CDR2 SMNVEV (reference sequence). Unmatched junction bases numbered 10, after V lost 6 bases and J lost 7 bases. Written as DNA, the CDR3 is TGTGCCAGCAGACCCCGGGACAGGGCCGGAGAGCAGTACTTC. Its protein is CASRPRDRAGEQYF.

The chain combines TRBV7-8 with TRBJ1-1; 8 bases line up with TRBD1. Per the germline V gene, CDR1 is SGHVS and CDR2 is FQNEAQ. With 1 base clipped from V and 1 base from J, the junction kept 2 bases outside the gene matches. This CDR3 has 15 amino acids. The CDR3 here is CASSLDRGTNTEAFF. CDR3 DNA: TGTGCCAGCAGCTTAGACAGGGGGACGAACACTGAAGCTTTCTTT.

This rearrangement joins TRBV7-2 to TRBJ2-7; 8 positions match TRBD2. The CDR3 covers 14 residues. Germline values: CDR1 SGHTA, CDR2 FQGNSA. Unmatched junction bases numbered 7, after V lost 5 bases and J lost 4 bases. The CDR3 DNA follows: TGTGCCAGCAGCCCCCGGACTAGCAGTTACGAGCAGTACTTC. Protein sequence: CASSPRTSSYEQYF.

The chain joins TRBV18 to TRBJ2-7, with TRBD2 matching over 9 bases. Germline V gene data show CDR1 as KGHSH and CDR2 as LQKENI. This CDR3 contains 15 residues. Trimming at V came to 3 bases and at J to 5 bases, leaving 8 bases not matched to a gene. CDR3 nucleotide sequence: TGTGCCAGCTCACCGGGCGGGGGGGCAAACCACGAGCAGTACTTC. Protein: CASSPGGGANHEQYF.

The CDR3 bases are TGCAGCGTTGAAAGTGGGGGGGGGATGAACACTGAAGCTTTCTTT. The encoded protein is CSVESGGGMNTEAFF. The chain couples TRBV29-1 to TRBJ1-1; D may be TRBD1 (5 bases). Germline CDR1 SQVTM, CDR2 ANQGSEA. This CDR3 region has 15 residues. Trimming shortened V by 2 bases and J by 0 bases, and 13 bases separated the two germline ends.

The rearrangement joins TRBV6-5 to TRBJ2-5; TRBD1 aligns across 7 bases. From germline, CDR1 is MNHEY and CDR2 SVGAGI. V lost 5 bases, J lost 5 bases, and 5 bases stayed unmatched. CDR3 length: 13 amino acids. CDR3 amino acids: CASSVRGLETQYF. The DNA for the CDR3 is TGTGCCAGCAGTGTAAGGGGGCTTGAGACCCAGTACTTC.

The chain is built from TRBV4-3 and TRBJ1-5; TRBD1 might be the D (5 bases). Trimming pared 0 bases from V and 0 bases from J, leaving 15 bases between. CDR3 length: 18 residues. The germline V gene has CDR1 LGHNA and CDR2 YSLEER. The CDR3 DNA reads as TGCGCCAGCAGCCAAGACCTAGGAGGGACGTCTAGCAATCAGCCCCAGCATTTT. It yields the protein CASSQDLGGTSSNQPQHF.

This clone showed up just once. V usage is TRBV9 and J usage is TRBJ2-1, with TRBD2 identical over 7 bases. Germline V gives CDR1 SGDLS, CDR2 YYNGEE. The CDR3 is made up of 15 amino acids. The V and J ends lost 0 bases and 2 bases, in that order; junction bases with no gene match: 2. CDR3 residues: CASSVVSGAYNEQFF. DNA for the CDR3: TGTGCCAGCAGCGTAGTGAGCGGGGCCTACAATGAGCAGTTCTTC.

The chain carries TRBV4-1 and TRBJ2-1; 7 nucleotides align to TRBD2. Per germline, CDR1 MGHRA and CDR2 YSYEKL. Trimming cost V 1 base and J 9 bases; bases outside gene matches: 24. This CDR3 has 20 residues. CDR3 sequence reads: CASSQVKGTGDYLGWSEQFF. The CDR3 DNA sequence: TGCGCCAGCAGCCAAGTTAAGGGGACTGGGGACTATCTCGGTTGGAGTGAGCAGTTCTTC.

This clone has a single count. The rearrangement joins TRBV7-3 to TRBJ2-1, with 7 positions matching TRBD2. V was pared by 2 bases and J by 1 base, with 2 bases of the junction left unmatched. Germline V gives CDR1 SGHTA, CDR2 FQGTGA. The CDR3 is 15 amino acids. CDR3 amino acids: CASSLAGVSYNEQFF. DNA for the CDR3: TGTGCCAGCAGCTTAGCGGGAGTTTCCTACAATGAGCAGTTCTTC.